This T cell receptor (beta chain) was sequenced in a study of blood T cell repertoires in COVID-19. Study-level information: Donors in the United States, Italy and Spain gave samples during acute or convalescent COVID-19. PBMCs, B-cell-depleted T cells, or T cells were the source of the cDNA or gDNA that made up the material.

TCRdb keeps only in-frame clones here, not all; method: immunoSEQ multiplex PCR. This table has approximately 25,000 clones, roughly 74% appearing once. This CDR3 spans 12 amino acids. CDR1 is MNHEY and CDR2 is SVGAGI in the germline V gene. Trimming took 7 bases from V and 3 from J, leaving 8 bases between them. Sequencing was performed on peripheral blood. This rearrangement joins TRBV6-5 to TRBJ2-3; unclear D gene. This receptor was identified in a man aged 45-65 years with COVID-19, enrolled during active disease. The CDR3 is CASTVTTDTQYF. DNA for the CDR3: TGTGCCAGCACCGTAACAACAGATACGCAGTATTTT.